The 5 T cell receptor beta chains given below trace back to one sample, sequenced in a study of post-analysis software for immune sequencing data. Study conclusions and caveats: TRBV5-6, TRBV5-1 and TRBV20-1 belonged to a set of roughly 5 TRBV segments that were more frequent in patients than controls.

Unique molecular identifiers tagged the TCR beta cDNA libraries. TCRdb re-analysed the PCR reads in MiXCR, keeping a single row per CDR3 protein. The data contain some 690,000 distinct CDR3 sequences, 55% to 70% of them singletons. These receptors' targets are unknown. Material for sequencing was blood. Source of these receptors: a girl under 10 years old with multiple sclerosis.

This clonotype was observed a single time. CDR3 nucleotides: TGCAGCGTTGTAAGGGGGCCGAATGAGCAGTTCTTC. Protein product: CSVVRGPNEQFF. The chain is built from TRBV29-1 and TRBJ2-1; 7 bases align to TRBD1. The germline V gene encodes CDR1 SQVTM and CDR2 ANQGSEA. The CDR3 consists of 12 residues. Trimming removed 4 bases from V and 7 bases from J; junction bases left unmatched: 4.

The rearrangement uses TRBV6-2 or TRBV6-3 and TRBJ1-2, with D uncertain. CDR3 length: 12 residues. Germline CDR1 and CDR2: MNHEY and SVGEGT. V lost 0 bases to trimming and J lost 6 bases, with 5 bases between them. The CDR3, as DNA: TGTGCCAGCAGTTACTCGATCGATGGCTACACCTTC. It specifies CASSYSIDGYTF.

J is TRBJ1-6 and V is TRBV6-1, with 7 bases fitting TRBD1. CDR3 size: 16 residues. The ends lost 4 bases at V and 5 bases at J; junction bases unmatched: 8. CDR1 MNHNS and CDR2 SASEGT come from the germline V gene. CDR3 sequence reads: CASSGQGPRNNSPLHF. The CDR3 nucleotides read TGTGCCAGCAGTGGACAGGGTCCACGCAATAATTCACCCCTCCACTTT.

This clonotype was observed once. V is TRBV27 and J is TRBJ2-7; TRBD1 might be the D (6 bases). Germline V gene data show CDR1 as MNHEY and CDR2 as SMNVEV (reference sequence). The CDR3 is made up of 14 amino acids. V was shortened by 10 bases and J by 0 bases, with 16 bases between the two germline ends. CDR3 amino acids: CATSDRSLSYEQYF. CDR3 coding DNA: TGTGCCACTTCGGACAGATCCCTCTCCTACGAGCAGTACTTC.

CDR3 DNA: TGCAGCGTTAGTAGGACAGAAGACTACGAGCAGTACTTC. Its translation: CSVSRTEDYEQYF. The chain employs TRBV29-1 and TRBJ2-5; weak D call: TRBD1 (6 bases). The J call may not be correct, given that the DNA end is closer to TRBJ2-7. This CDR3 is 13 amino acids long. CDR1 SQVTM and CDR2 ANQGSEA come from the germline V gene.